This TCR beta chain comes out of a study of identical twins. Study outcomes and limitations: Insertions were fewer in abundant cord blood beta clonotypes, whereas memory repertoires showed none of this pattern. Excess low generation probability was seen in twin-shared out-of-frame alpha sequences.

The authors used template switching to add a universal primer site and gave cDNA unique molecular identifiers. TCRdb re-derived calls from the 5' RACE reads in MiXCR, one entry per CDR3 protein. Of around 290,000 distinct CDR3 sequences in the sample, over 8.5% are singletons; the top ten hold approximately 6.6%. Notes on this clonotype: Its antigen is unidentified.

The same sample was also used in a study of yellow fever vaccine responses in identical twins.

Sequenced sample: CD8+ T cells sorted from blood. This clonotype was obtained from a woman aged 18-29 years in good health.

The CDR3 is CATAQGVGYEQYF. DNA of the CDR3: TGCGCCACCGCACAGGGAGTGGGCTACGAGCAGTACTTC. The chain recombines TRBV5-1 with TRBJ2-7, with D possibly being TRBD1 (6 bases). Germline V gene data show CDR1 as SGHRS and CDR2 as YFSETQ. The CDR3 is 13 amino acids. V gave up 9 bases and J gave up 3 bases, with 16 bases separating them.